This entry lists 21 T cell receptor beta chains sequenced from one sample in a study of OX40 agonist ivuxolimab in advanced cancers. Assay used: immunoSEQ multiplex PCR; TCRdb lists only in-frame clones, some missing. Among approximately 50,000 clones listed, more than 85% were seen once. This specimen was CD4+ or CD8+ T cells sorted from blood, taken in a trial of the OX40 agonist ivuxolimab. The receptors originated from an adult with an advanced solid tumor such as melanoma, head and neck, liver or kidney cancer.

This clone was seen only a few times. The gene calls are TRBV4-1 and TRBJ1-5; D is ambiguous. The CDR3 totals 16 residues. Trimming removed 4 bases at V and 0 bases at J, with 13 bases between. The germline CDR1 and CDR2 sequences are MGHRA and YSYEKL. The CDR3 loop reads CASSRMGDYSNQPQHF. The CDR3 nucleotides are TGCGCCAGCAGCCGGATGGGAGACTATAGCAATCAGCCCCAGCATTTT.

This chain uses TRBV5-1 with TRBJ1-1; D ambiguous. The V end was cut by 1 base, the J end by 0 bases, with 7 bases between. This CDR3 contains 14 residues. From germline, CDR1 is SGHRS and CDR2 YFSETQ. The CDR3 DNA sequence: TGCGCCAGCAGCTTGTATGGGTTGAACACTGAAGCTTTCTTT. Protein sequence: CASSLYGLNTEAFF.

V is TRBV9 and J is TRBJ2-2; 8 nucleotides agree with TRBD1. This CDR3 contains 15 residues. Trimming at V came to 2 bases and at J to 9 bases, leaving 9 bases not matched to a gene. Germline CDR1 and CDR2: SGDLS and YYNGEE. Here the CDR3 reads CASSVEGQGSRELFF. The CDR3, as DNA: TGTGCCAGCAGCGTCGAAGGACAGGGTAGTAGGGAGCTGTTTTTT.

This clone was detected only once. V gene TRBV6-4 combines with J gene TRBJ1-2; D is uncertain. The CDR3 is 13 amino acids. Looked up from germline, CDR1 is MRHNA and CDR2 is SNTAGT. V was shortened by 2 bases and J by 8 bases, with 12 bases between the two germline ends. The CDR3 loop is CASSDIGPQGYTF. CDR3 in DNA: TGTGCCAGCAGTGACATTGGGCCTCAGGGCTACACCTTC.

The V and J genes are TRBV5-1 and TRBJ2-5; no definite D call. Between the trimmed V and J ends, which lost 0 bases and 0 bases, there was a span of 9 bases. Germline lookup yields CDR1 SGHRS and CDR2 YFSETQ. There are 15 residues in the CDR3. DNA for the CDR3: TGCGCCAGCAGCTTGGGTCAGACCTACCAAGAGACCCAGTACTTC. Amino acids: CASSLGQTYQETQYF.

J is TRBJ1-2 and V is TRBV4-1; D unclear. The CDR3 contains 15 residues. V lost 1 base and J 4 bases, leaving 13 bases between the germline ends. Germline V gives CDR1 MGHRA, CDR2 YSYEKL. The CDR3 loop is CASSQVGPAGYGYTF. As DNA, the CDR3 is TGCGCCAGCAGCCAAGTCGGGCCCGCCGGCTATGGCTACACCTTC.

The V and J genes are TRBV12-5 and TRBJ2-5; the D is unclear. The CDR3 has 11 residues. V was pared by 3 bases and J by 4 bases, with 3 bases between. Germline values: CDR1 LGHNT, CDR2 FRNRAP. The CDR3: CASGFGETQYF. CDR3 DNA: TGTGCTAGTGGTTTCGGAGAGACCCAGTACTTC.

CDR3 amino acids: CASREGAAGYTF. Written as DNA, the CDR3 is TGTGCCAGTAGAGAGGGGGCGGCTGGCTACACCTTC. The chain combines TRBV19 with TRBJ1-2; TRBD1 matches at 7 bases. The germline CDR1 and CDR2 sequences are LNHDA and SQIVND (reference sequence). V was clipped by 6 bases and J by 7 bases; unmatched bases: 5. The CDR3 has 12 amino acids. Complete variable domain (other parts from reference TRBV19 and TRBJ1-2): DGGITQSPKYLFRKEGQNVTLSCEQNLNHDAMYWYRQDPGQGLRLIYYSQIVNDFQKGDIAEGYSVSREKKESFPLTVTSAQKNPTAFYLCASREGAAGYTFGSGTRLTVV.

This rearrangement joins TRBV7-9 to TRBJ1-4; TRBD1 matches at 7 bases. The J segment lost 3 bases and the V segment lost 5 bases, leaving 6 bases of the junction unmatched. The CDR3 contains 15 residues. CDR1 and CDR2 (germline): SEHNR, FQNEAQ (reference sequence). DNA for the CDR3: TGTGCCAGCAGCGCCCGGGACAGAGCTAATGAAAAACTGTTTTTT. Protein product: CASSARDRANEKLFF.

This chain uses TRBV27 with TRBJ1-5, with D uncertain. The V end lost 2 bases, the J end lost 5 bases, and 7 bases lay between the germline ends. CDR3 length: 13 amino acids. CDR1 is MNHEY and CDR2 is SMNVEV in the germline V gene (reference sequence). CDR3 amino acids: CASSLMMHQPQHF. The CDR3 DNA reads as TGTGCCAGCAGTTTAATGATGCATCAGCCCCAGCATTTT.

The chain uses TRBV7-9 and TRBJ1-4; D unclear. The CDR3 consists of 14 residues. From germline, CDR1 is SEHNR and CDR2 FQNEAQ (reference sequence). Trimming cost V 4 bases and J 0 bases, with 6 bases left between them. The CDR3 sequence is CASSYLATNEKLFF. The CDR3 DNA reads as TGTGCCAGCAGCTACCTAGCAACTAATGAAAAACTGTTTTTT. The variable domain in full, completed from reference TRBV7-9 and TRBJ1-4, reads DTGVSQNPRHKITKRGQNVTFRCDPISEHNRLYWYRQTLGQGPEFLTYFQNEAQLEKSRLLSDRFSAERPKGSFSTLEIQRTEQGDSAMYLCASSYLATNEKLFFGSGTQLSVL.

In its sample, this clone was seen a few times. The chain employs TRBV9 and TRBJ1-3; tentatively, D is TRBD1 (6 bases). Germline CDR1 SGDLS, CDR2 YYNGEE. V was trimmed by 3 bases and J by 0 bases, leaving 22 bases between them. The CDR3 covers 19 residues. CDR3 nucleotides: TGTGCCAGCAGCGCGCCCCTGGTTAGGGGGACCAGCTCTGGAAACACCATATATTTT. Translation gives CASSAPLVRGTSSGNTIYF.

V and J are TRBV4-1 and TRBJ2-7; D gene ambiguous. The CDR3 consists of 15 residues. CDR1 is MGHRA and CDR2 is YSYEKL in the germline V gene. V was cut by 1 base and J by 3 bases, with 13 bases left in between. The CDR3 region has the DNA TGCGCCAGCAGCCAAGGGCCACTGCTCGGCTACGAGCAGTACTTC. Protein sequence: CASSQGPLLGYEQYF.

The gene calls are TRBV4-1 and TRBJ1-5, with D perhaps matching TRBD1 (6 bases). This CDR3 region has 16 residues. Germline loops: CDR1 MGHRA, CDR2 YSYEKL. Deletions cut 0 bases from V and 1 base from J, with 10 bases between. CDR3 sequence reads: CASSQEWRGSNQPQHF. Here the CDR3 DNA reads TGCGCCAGCAGCCAAGAGTGGAGGGGGAGCAATCAGCCCCAGCATTTT.

The table lists this clone with a count of one. The chain employs TRBV4-1 and TRBJ2-7, with TRBD1 as a possible D gene (5 bases). This CDR3 spans 16 amino acids. The germline V gene encodes CDR1 MGHRA and CDR2 YSYEKL. Between the trimmed V and J ends, which lost 0 bases and 2 bases, there was a span of 14 bases. CDR3 sequence reads: CASSQDLTEWAYEQYF. CDR3 DNA sequence: TGCGCCAGCAGCCAAGATCTGACAGAATGGGCCTACGAGCAGTACTTC.

About this clone itself: A read error may produce the germline difference seen at one junction end. CDR3 sequence reads: CASSLEGGSYNEQFF. The CDR3 nucleotides are TGTGCTAGCAGCTTAGAGGGGGGATCCTACAATGAGCAGTTCTTC. V gene TRBV7-7 combines with J gene TRBJ2-1; D possibly matches TRBD1 or TRBD2 (6 bases each). CDR3 size: 15 residues. Germline CDR1 is SSHAT and CDR2 is FNYEAQ (reference sequence).

In DNA, the CDR3 is TGTGCCAGCAGCTTTTTCAGGGGAATGAACACTGAAGCTTTCTTT. This encodes CASSFFRGMNTEAFF. The chain has TRBV5-5 and TRBJ1-1; D possibly corresponds to TRBD1 (6 bases). The germline gives CDR1 SGHKS, CDR2 YYEKEE (reference sequence). V was cut by 2 bases and J by 0 bases, with 11 bases left in between. This CDR3 region has 15 residues.

The rearrangement links TRBV2 to TRBJ2-3; D unclear. The ends were cut back, 10 bases at V and 4 bases at J, with 12 bases in the middle. The germline CDR1 and CDR2 sequences are SNHLY and FYNNEI. This CDR3 spans 12 amino acids. CDR3 loop: CAITALADTQYF. The CDR3 DNA follows: TGTGCCATCACAGCCCTAGCAGATACGCAGTATTTT.

The V call is TRBV9, the J call TRBJ2-7; 7 bases fit TRBD1. There are 15 residues in the CDR3. The V and J ends lost 0 bases and 1 base, in that order; junction bases with no gene match: 4. Germline CDR1 is SGDLS and CDR2 is YYNGEE. This chain's CDR3 is CASSVGGTVSYEQYF. As DNA, the CDR3 is TGTGCCAGCAGCGTAGGTGGGACAGTATCCTACGAGCAGTACTTC.

This chain uses TRBV5-4 with TRBJ2-1, with D possibly being TRBD2 (5 bases). Trimming took off 10 bases at V and 9 bases at J, with 17 bases between the two ends. CDR1 SGHNT and CDR2 YYREEE come from the germline V gene (reference sequence). The CDR3 totals 12 residues. For the CDR3, the DNA is TGTGCCGGTAATTCCCCTGAGGGTGAGCAGTTCTTC. Translated: CAGNSPEGEQFF.

The chain has TRBV23-1 and TRBJ2-5; a possible D gene is TRBD2 (5 bases). TRBV23-1 is an ORF, with its function uncertain. CDR3 length: 14 amino acids. Trimming shortened V by 4 bases and J by 2 bases, and 11 bases separated the two germline ends. This chain's CDR3 is CASSPLGSQETQYF. The CDR3 DNA is TGCGCCAGCAGTCCCCTGGGGAGTCAAGAGACCCAGTACTTC.